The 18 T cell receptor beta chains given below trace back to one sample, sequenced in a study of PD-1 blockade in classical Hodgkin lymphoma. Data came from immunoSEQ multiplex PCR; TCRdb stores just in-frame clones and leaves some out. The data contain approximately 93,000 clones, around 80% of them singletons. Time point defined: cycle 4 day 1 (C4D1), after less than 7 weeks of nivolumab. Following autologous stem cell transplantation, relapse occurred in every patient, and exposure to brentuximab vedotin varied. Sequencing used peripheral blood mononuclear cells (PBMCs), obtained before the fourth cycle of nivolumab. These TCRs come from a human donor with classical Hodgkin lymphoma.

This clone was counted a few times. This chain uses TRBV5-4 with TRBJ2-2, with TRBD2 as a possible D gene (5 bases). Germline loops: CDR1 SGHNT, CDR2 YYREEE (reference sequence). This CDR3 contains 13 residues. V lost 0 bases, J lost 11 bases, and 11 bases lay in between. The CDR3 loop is CASSLGGQVELFF. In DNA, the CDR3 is TGTGCCAGCAGCTTGGGAGGGCAGGTCGAGCTGTTTTTT.

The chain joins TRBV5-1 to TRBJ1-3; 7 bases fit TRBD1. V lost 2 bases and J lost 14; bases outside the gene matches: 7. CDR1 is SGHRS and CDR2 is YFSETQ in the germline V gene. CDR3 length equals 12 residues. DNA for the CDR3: TGCGCCAGCAGCTTACACGGACAGGCCCTATATTTT. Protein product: CASSLHGQALYF.

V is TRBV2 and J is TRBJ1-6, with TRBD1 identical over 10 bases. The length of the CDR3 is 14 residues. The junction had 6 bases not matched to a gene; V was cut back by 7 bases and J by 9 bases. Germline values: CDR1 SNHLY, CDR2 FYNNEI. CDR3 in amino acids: CASIPWDRGSPLHF. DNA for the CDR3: TGTGCCAGCATTCCGTGGGACAGGGGTTCACCCCTCCACTTT.

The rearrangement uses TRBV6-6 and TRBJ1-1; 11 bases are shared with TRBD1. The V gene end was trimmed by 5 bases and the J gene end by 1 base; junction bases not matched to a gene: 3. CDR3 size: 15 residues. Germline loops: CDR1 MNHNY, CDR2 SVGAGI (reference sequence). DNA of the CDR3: TGTGCCAGCAGTAGGGGACAGGGGGGGAACACTGAAGCTTTCTTT. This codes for CASSRGQGGNTEAFF.

CDR3 amino acids: CAISGQAGDEQYF. CDR3 bases: TGTGCCATCAGTGGGCAGGCGGGAGACGAGCAGTACTTC. The chain recombines TRBV10-3 with TRBJ2-7; TRBD2 agrees at 7 bases. With 4 bases clipped from V and 5 bases from J, the junction kept 5 bases outside the gene matches. The CDR3 is 13 residues long. Germline V lookup: CDR1 ENHRY, CDR2 SYGVKD.

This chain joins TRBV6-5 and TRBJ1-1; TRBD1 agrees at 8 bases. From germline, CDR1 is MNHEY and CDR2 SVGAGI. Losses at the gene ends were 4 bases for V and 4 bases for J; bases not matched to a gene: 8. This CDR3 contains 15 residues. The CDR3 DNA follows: TGTGCCAGCAGTTCAATCCCTACAGGGGGCACTGAAGCTTTCTTT. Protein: CASSSIPTGGTEAFF.

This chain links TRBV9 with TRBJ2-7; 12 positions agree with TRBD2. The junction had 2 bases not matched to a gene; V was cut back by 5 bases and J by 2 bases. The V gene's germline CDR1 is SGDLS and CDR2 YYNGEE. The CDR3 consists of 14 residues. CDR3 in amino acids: CASSWTSGTYEQYF. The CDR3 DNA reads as TGTGCCAGCAGTTGGACTAGCGGGACCTACGAGCAGTACTTC.

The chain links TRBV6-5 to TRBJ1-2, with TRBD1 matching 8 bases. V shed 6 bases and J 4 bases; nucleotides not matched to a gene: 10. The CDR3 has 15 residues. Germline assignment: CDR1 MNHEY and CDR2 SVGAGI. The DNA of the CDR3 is TGTGCCAGCAGCAACGGACAGGGAGGAAGCTATGGCTACACCTTC. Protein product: CASSNGQGGSYGYTF.

The CDR3 nucleotides are TGTGCCAGCTCTGGTCAGGGAGCGGGAGCCTACGAGCAGTACTTC. Its translation is CASSGQGAGAYEQYF. This sequence joins TRBV6-6 and TRBJ2-7; TRBD2 aligns across 8 bases. The CDR3 runs 15 residues. Germline values: CDR1 MNHNY, CDR2 SVGAGI (reference sequence). The ends lost 8 bases at V and 2 bases at J; junction bases unmatched: 11.

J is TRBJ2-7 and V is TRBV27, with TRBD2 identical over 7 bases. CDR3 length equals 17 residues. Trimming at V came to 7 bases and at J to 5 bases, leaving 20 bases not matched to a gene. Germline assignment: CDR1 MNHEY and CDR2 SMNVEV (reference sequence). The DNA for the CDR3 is TGTGCCAGCAATCCCCCGGGTGCAGCGGGGTTGAGGCACGAGCAGTACTTC. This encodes CASNPPGAAGLRHEQYF.

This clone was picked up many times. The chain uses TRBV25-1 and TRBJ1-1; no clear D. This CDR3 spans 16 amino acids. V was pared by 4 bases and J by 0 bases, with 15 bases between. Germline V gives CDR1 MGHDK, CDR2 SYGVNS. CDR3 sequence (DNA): TGTGCCAGCAGTGGAGACTCTAGGACCCTGAACACTGAAGCTTTCTTT. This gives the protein CASSGDSRTLNTEAFF.

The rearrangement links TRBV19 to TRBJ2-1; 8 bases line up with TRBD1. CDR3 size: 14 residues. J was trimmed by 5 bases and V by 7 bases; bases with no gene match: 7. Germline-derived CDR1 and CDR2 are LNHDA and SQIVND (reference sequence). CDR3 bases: TGTGCCAGTACCCGACAGGGGCTGAACAATGAGCAGTTCTTC. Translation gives CASTRQGLNNEQFF.

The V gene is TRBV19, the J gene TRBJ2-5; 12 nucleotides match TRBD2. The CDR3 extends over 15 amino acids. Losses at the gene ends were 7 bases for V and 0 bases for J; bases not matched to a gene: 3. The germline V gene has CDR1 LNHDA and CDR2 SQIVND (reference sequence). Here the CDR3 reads CASTRLAGDQETQYF. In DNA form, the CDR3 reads TGTGCCAGTACCCGACTAGCGGGAGACCAAGAGACCCAGTACTTC.

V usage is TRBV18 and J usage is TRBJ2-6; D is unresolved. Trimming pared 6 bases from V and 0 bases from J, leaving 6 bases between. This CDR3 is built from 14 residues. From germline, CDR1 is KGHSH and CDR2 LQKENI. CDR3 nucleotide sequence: TGTGCCAGCTCCCAGGACTCTGGGGCCAACGTCCTGACTTTC. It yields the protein CASSQDSGANVLTF.

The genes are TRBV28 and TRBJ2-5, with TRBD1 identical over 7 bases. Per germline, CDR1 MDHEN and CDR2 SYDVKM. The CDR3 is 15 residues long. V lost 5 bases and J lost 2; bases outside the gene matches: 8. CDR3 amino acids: CASSPQGPLQETQYF. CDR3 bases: TGTGCCAGCAGTCCACAGGGGCCGCTTCAAGAGACCCAGTACTTC.

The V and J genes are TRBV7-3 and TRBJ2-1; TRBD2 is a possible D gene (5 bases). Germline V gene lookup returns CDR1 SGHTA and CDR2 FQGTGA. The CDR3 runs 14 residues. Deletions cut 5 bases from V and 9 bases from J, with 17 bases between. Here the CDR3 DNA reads TGTGCCAGCAGCCCGTCCCGCACTAGGAGTGAGCAGTTCTTC. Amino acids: CASSPSRTRSEQFF.

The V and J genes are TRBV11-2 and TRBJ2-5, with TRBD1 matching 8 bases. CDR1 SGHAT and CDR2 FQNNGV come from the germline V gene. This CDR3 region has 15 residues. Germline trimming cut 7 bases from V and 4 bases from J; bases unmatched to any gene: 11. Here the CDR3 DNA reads TGTGCCAGCACCTCAGGGGGCAGGAGGGGAGAGACCCAGTACTTC. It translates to CASTSGGRRGETQYF.

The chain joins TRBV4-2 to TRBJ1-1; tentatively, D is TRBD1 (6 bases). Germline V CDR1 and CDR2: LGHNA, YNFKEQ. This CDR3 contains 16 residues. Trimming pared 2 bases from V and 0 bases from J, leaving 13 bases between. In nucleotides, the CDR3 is TGTGCCAGCAGCCAAATGGGGGGCACCATGAACACTGAAGCTTTCTTT. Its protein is CASSQMGGTMNTEAFF.